The clone carrying this T cell receptor beta chain was observed a single time. What it binds is unknown. The germline V gene encodes CDR1 SQVTM and CDR2 ANQGSEA. The CDR3 runs 11 residues. The sample comes from a study of cytomegalovirus exposure and HLA in healthy donors. The PCR made use of 60 Vbeta and 13 Jbeta primers. TCRdb keeps only in-frame clones here, not all; method: immunoSEQ multiplex PCR. This table has around 180,000 clones, 70% to 80% appearing once. Findings of the study overall: Researchers catalogued under 200 TCR beta chains as cytomegalovirus-associated.

The sequence came from a woman aged 30 to 39 in good health and CMV-seropositive. V usage is TRBV29-1 and J usage is TRBJ1-3, with D hard to call. The sequencing input was PBMCs. The CDR3 is CICGRGNTIYF. In nucleotides, the CDR3 is TGCATCTGCGGGCGAGGAAACACCATATATTTT.